The 10 T cell receptor beta chains below come from one sample, sequenced in a study of cytomegalovirus exposure and HLA in healthy donors. Primers: 60 Vbeta forward and 13 Jbeta reverse. Profiled with immunoSEQ multiplex PCR; TCRdb holds only in-frame clones, not every one. The record lists more than 60,000 clones, of which the ten most abundant hold more than 15%. The sequencing input was PBMCs. The source of these receptors is a boy between 10 and 17 years old in good health and CMV-seronegative.

The chain uses TRBV2 and TRBJ2-2; a possible D gene is TRBD1 (5 bases). V lost 3 bases and J lost 0, with 8 bases in between. Germline CDR1 reads SNHLY; CDR2 reads FYNNEI. There are 15 residues in the CDR3. The CDR3 DNA is TGTGCCAGCAGTGAGCAGGGAACGAACACCGGGGAGCTGTTTTTT. This gives the protein CASSEQGTNTGELFF. The full variable domain, in which reference TRBV2 and TRBJ2-2 provide the parts outside the CDR3, is EPEVTQTPSHQVTQMGQEVILRCVPISNHLYFYWYRQILGQKVEFLVSFYNNEISEKSEIFDDQFSVERPDGSNFTLKIRSTKLEDSAMYFCASSEQGTNTGELFFGEGSRLTVL.

The chain employs TRBV27 and TRBJ2-7, with TRBD1 as a possible D gene (5 bases). The CDR3 sequence is 13 residues long. Germline CDR1 is MNHEY and CDR2 is SMNVEV (reference sequence). Trimming shortened V by 9 bases and J by 3 bases, and 15 bases separated the two germline ends. CDR3 loop: CASKGHGFYEQYF. CDR3 nucleotides: TGTGCCAGTAAAGGACATGGCTTCTACGAGCAGTACTTC.

The chain couples TRBV4-2 to TRBJ2-3, with TRBD2 matching over 11 bases. V lost 0 bases, J lost 2 bases, and 13 bases stayed unmatched. The CDR3 runs 20 residues. Germline CDR1 and CDR2: LGHNA and YNFKEQ. CDR3 residues: CASSQDFWGTSGMFTDTQYF. As DNA, the CDR3 is TGTGCCAGCAGCCAAGATTTCTGGGGGACTAGCGGAATGTTCACAGATACGCAGTATTTT.

The V gene is TRBV25-1, the J gene TRBJ1-1; TRBD1 agrees at 7 bases. Germline lookup yields CDR1 MGHDK and CDR2 SYGVNS. This CDR3 has 16 amino acids. V was clipped by 4 bases and J by 0 bases; unmatched bases: 8. The CDR3 loop reads CASSAWTGPMNTEAFF. DNA of the CDR3: TGTGCCAGCAGTGCGTGGACAGGCCCAATGAACACTGAAGCTTTCTTT. Full variable domain (rest looked up from reference TRBV25-1 and TRBJ1-1): EADIYQTPRYLVIGTGKKITLECSQTMGHDKMYWYQQDPGMELHLIHYSYGVNSTEKGDLSSESTVSRIRTEHFPLTLESARPSHTSQYLCASSAWTGPMNTEAFFGQGTRLTVV.

The genes are TRBV19 and TRBJ2-1; TRBD2 aligns across 8 bases. CDR1 and CDR2 (germline): LNHDA, SQIVND (reference sequence). The CDR3 sequence is 15 residues long. The ends lost 1 base at V and 4 bases at J; junction bases unmatched: 3. CDR3 residues: CASSIVGGGYNEQFF. The CDR3 nucleotides are TGTGCCAGTAGTATAGTGGGCGGGGGGTACAATGAGCAGTTCTTC.

This chain links TRBV25-1 with TRBJ2-1; the D gene is possibly TRBD2 (6 bases). The CDR3 is 15 residues long. Germline V gives CDR1 MGHDK, CDR2 SYGVNS. The germline V and J ends were trimmed by 3 bases and 0 bases, with 9 bases remaining between them. The CDR3 loop reads CASSEWRGSYNEQFF. CDR3 coding DNA: TGTGCCAGCAGTGAGTGGCGGGGCTCCTACAATGAGCAGTTCTTC.

The CDR3 region is CASSSRQGRSYEQYF. CDR3 DNA: TGTGCCAGCAGCAGCCGACAGGGGCGCTCCTACGAGCAGTACTTC. The J gene is TRBJ2-7, the V gene TRBV7-2, with TRBD1 matching over 8 bases. This CDR3 contains 15 residues. The V gene's germline CDR1 is SGHTA and CDR2 FQGNSA. V lost 5 bases, J lost 0 bases, and 6 bases stayed unmatched.

The rearrangement links TRBV6-1 to TRBJ2-7; possibly TRBD1 for D (6 bases). The CDR3 has 15 amino acids. Trimming took 4 bases from V and 1 from J, leaving 14 bases between them. Germline lookup yields CDR1 MNHNS and CDR2 SASEGT. For the CDR3, the DNA is TGTGCCAGCAGTGCACAGGGAATTGCTTCCTACGAGCAGTACTTC. Encoded protein: CASSAQGIASYEQYF.

The J gene is TRBJ1-2, the V gene TRBV5-1; 8 nucleotides align to TRBD1. J was trimmed by 4 bases and V by 4 bases; bases with no gene match: 3. The CDR3 is 13 amino acids. Per the germline V gene, CDR1 is SGHRS and CDR2 is YFSETQ. CDR3 nucleotides: TGCGCCAGCAGCGAACAGGGGGGCTATGGCTACACCTTC. As protein: CASSEQGGYGYTF.

V gene TRBV27 combines with J gene TRBJ1-1, with 7 nucleotides matching TRBD1. V lost 2 bases to trimming and J lost 3 bases; unmatched junction nucleotides: 15. Germline assignment: CDR1 MNHEY and CDR2 SMNVEV (reference sequence). The CDR3 has 18 amino acids. The CDR3 loop reads CASSLIIPPGTGDTEAFF. CDR3 in DNA: TGTGCCAGCAGTTTAATTATACCTCCCGGTACAGGGGACACTGAAGCTTTCTTT.